This T cell receptor (beta chain) derives from a study of blood T cells in healthy people across ages. Study-wide background: Template switching retrieved approximately one barcoded beta molecule for each two T cells.

This CDR3 is built from 12 residues. V lost 8 bases and J lost 5, with 12 bases in between. Per germline, CDR1 MNHNS and CDR2 SASEGT. The authors ran a second PCR of about 6 to 11 cycles using a sample-barcoded 5' primer and a J-beta primer mix. TCRdb re-analysed the 5' RACE reads in MiXCR, keeping a single row per CDR3 protein. The sample lists over 1,200,000 distinct CDR3 sequences, 45% to 70% occurring once. Findings of the study overall: As age increased, TCR beta diversity per million T cells fell in a roughly linear fashion. Estimated diversity across one million T cells was deemed an underestimate. Leaving the PBMCs unsorted stopped any conclusive comparison of naive versus antigen-experienced cells.

With respect to this clonotype: What it recognizes is unknown.

The specimen was blood. This receptor was taken from a man aged 18-30 years in good health. This sequence joins TRBV6-1 and TRBJ1-2, with D unclear. The CDR3 region is CASSNLGYGYTF. CDR3 bases: TGTGCCAGCTCAAACCTGGGGTATGGCTACACCTTC.